This passage covers 30 T cell receptor beta chains from one sample sequenced in a study of radiotherapy plus CTLA-4 blockade in lung cancer. Method: immunoSEQ multiplex PCR; TCRdb's copy keeps in-frame clones and lacks some. The data hold about 40,000 clones, with about 74% observed a single time. The sequencing used peripheral blood, collected from a patient treated with radiotherapy plus ipilimumab. Receptor source: a human donor with non-small cell lung cancer who had stable disease on radiotherapy plus ipilimumab.

CDR3 in amino acids: CAISDRTGFNGYTF. CDR3 in DNA: TGTGCCATCAGTGACCGGACAGGTTTCAATGGCTACACCTTC. The chain uses TRBV10-3 and TRBJ1-2; TRBD1 agrees at 7 bases. V lost 3 bases and J lost 6; bases outside the gene matches: 7. The V gene's germline CDR1 is ENHRY and CDR2 SYGVKD. The CDR3 spans 14 residues.

The chain joins TRBV4-2 to TRBJ2-1, with 8 positions matching TRBD2. Germline V CDR1 and CDR2: LGHNA, YNFKEQ. There are 15 residues in the CDR3. V lost 1 base and J lost 5; bases outside the gene matches: 4. The DNA of the CDR3 is TGTGCCAGCAGCCAAGGAACTAGCGGCGACAATGAGCAGTTCTTC. As protein: CASSQGTSGDNEQFF.

This chain connects TRBV6-1 to TRBJ1-3; TRBD1 might be the D (6 bases). Germline V CDR1 and CDR2: MNHNS, SASEGT. The CDR3 is 15 residues long. With 8 bases removed from V and 0 bases from J, the gap between germline ends came to 14 bases. CDR3 coding DNA: TGTGCCAGCCTTTGGGACACGAGCTCTGGAAACACCATATATTTT. It specifies CASLWDTSSGNTIYF.

This chain uses TRBV11-2 with TRBJ2-7; D remains ambiguous. CDR1 is SGHAT and CDR2 is FQNNGV in the germline V gene. The CDR3 runs 13 residues. The germline V and J ends were trimmed by 5 bases and 4 bases, with 12 bases remaining between them. This chain's CDR3 is CASSPEITYEQYF. The CDR3 nucleotides are TGTGCCAGCAGCCCCGAGATTACGTACGAGCAGTACTTC.

The genes are TRBV11-3 and TRBJ2-1; TRBD1 aligns across 11 bases. The CDR3 extends over 14 amino acids. Per germline, CDR1 SGHNT and CDR2 YENEEA. V trimming: 3 bases; J trimming: 10 bases; junction bases outside the gene matches: 5. The CDR3 here is CASSFRTGGREQFF. For the CDR3, the DNA is TGTGCCAGCAGCTTTCGGACAGGGGGCAGGGAGCAGTTCTTC.

The V gene is TRBV2, the J gene TRBJ2-2; tentatively, D is TRBD2 (6 bases). The CDR3 loop spans 16 amino acids. Trimming left V 4 bases short and J 5 bases short, with 17 bases between. CDR1 and CDR2 (germline): SNHLY, FYNNEI. CDR3 sequence: CASSGRVRTVTGELFF. The CDR3, as DNA: TGTGCCAGCAGTGGGAGGGTAAGAACGGTGACCGGGGAGCTGTTTTTT. Drawing the rest from reference TRBV2 and TRBJ2-2, the complete variable domain is EPEVTQTPSHQVTQMGQEVILRCVPISNHLYFYWYRQILGQKVEFLVSFYNNEISEKSEIFDDQFSVERPDGSNFTLKIRSTKLEDSAMYFCASSGRVRTVTGELFFGEGSRLTVL.

V usage is TRBV5-1 and J usage is TRBJ2-7; TRBD1 might be the D (6 bases). The V end was cut by 4 bases, the J end by 2 bases, with 16 bases between. This CDR3 is 15 amino acids long. Germline-derived CDR1 and CDR2 are SGHRS and YFSETQ. The CDR3 DNA reads TGCGCCAGCAGCCCTCACTCGACAGGTACCTACGAGCAGTACTTC. Translating gives CASSPHSTGTYEQYF. The full variable domain, with the rest looked up from reference TRBV5-1 and TRBJ2-7, is KAGVTQTPRYLIKTRGQQVTLSCSPISGHRSVSWYQQTPGQGLQFLFEYFSETQRNKGNFPGRFSGRQFSNSRSEMNVSTLELGDSALYLCASSPHSTGTYEQYFGPGTRLTVT.

The chain couples TRBV11-2 to TRBJ2-1; 9 bases agree with TRBD2. The CDR3 is 15 amino acids. CDR1 SGHAT and CDR2 FQNNGV come from the germline V gene. Unmatched junction bases numbered 3, after V lost 6 bases and J lost 0 bases. The CDR3 bases are TGTGCCAGCAGTCCTAGCGGGACCTCCTACAATGAGCAGTTCTTC. Protein product: CASSPSGTSYNEQFF. The full variable domain, with the rest looked up from reference TRBV11-2 and TRBJ2-1, is EAGVAQSPRYKIIEKRQSVAFWCNPISGHATLYWYQQILGQGPKLLIQFQNNGVVDDSQLPKDRFSAERLKGVDSTLKIQPAKLEDSAVYLCASSPSGTSYNEQFFGPGTRLTVL.

This chain links TRBV30 with TRBJ2-3, with 8 nucleotides matching TRBD2. This CDR3 contains 16 residues. Germline CDR1 GTSNPN, CDR2 SVGIG (reference sequence). V gave up 2 bases and J gave up 0 bases; unmatched junction bases: 7. CDR3 sequence (DNA): TGTGCCTGGAGTAGCGGGGGAACAACTAGCACAGATACGCAGTATTTT. Protein: CAWSSGGTTSTDTQYF.

This clone has a handful of counts. The rearrangement uses TRBV7-3 and TRBJ2-3; possible D gene TRBD1, 6 bases. The CDR3 loop spans 15 amino acids. Germline assignment: CDR1 SGHTA and CDR2 FQGTGA. With 6 bases removed from V and 1 base from J, the gap between germline ends came to 14 bases. The CDR3 coding sequence is TGTGCCAGCAGGGAACAGGGTAGTGGCACAGATACGCAGTATTTT. This codes for CASREQGSGTDTQYF.

The chain links TRBV5-1 to TRBJ2-7, with a possible D match to TRBD1 (5 bases). V was shortened by 2 bases and J by 0 bases, with 12 bases between the two germline ends. The germline CDR1 and CDR2 sequences are SGHRS and YFSETQ. CDR3 length: 15 amino acids. CDR3 residues: CASSLQGVSSYEQYF. DNA of the CDR3: TGCGCCAGCAGCTTACAAGGGGTGAGCTCCTACGAGCAGTACTTC.

This clone was detected a few times. The rearrangement links TRBV5-5 to TRBJ2-2; 7 bases agree with TRBD1. CDR1 is SGHKS and CDR2 is YYEKEE in the germline V gene (reference sequence). CDR3 length equals 15 residues. V lost 4 bases to trimming and J lost 2 bases; unmatched junction nucleotides: 5. This chain's CDR3 is CASSVTGSNTGELFF. The DNA of the CDR3 is TGTGCCAGCAGCGTGACAGGGAGTAACACCGGGGAGCTGTTTTTT.

The chain recombines TRBV5-1 with TRBJ2-7, with D perhaps TRBD1 (5 bases). V dropped 4 bases and J dropped 5 bases, with 16 bases sitting between them. There are 14 residues in the CDR3. The germline gives CDR1 SGHRS, CDR2 YFSETQ. CDR3 residues: CASSPYPGLNEQYF. CDR3 DNA sequence: TGCGCCAGCAGCCCCTATCCAGGGCTGAACGAGCAGTACTTC.

V is TRBV12-5 and J is TRBJ1-1; a possible D gene is TRBD1 (5 bases). Between the trimmed V and J ends, which lost 1 base and 3 bases, there was a span of 15 bases. CDR3 length: 16 amino acids. Germline loops: CDR1 LGHNT, CDR2 FRNRAP. DNA for the CDR3: TGTGCTAGTGGTTTGGATCAGGGCGGACGGTACACTGAAGCTTTCTTT. Amino acid sequence: CASGLDQGGRYTEAFF.

The rearrangement uses TRBV29-1 and TRBJ2-7; 7 nucleotides agree with TRBD1. Germline V gene sequence: CDR1 SQVTM, CDR2 ANQGSEA. The CDR3 spans 13 residues. V lost 5 bases to trimming and J lost 4 bases; unmatched junction nucleotides: 8. The CDR3 nucleotides read TGCAGCGTTTCGACAGGGAAGGGTTACGAGCAGTACTTC. This translates into CSVSTGKGYEQYF.

This clone was detected once. CDR3 region: CASSRDRGPYEQYF. The CDR3 nucleotides are TGCGCCAGCAGCCGGGACAGGGGACCCTACGAGCAGTACTTC. The J gene is TRBJ2-7, the V gene TRBV5-1; 10 bases fit TRBD1. J lost 2 bases, V lost 4 bases, and 3 bases had no gene match. CDR3 length: 14 residues. The germline CDR1 and CDR2 sequences are SGHRS and YFSETQ. The entire variable domain, with the rest obtained from reference TRBV5-1 and TRBJ2-7, is as follows: KAGVTQTPRYLIKTRGQQVTLSCSPISGHRSVSWYQQTPGQGLQFLFEYFSETQRNKGNFPGRFSGRQFSNSRSEMNVSTLELGDSALYLCASSRDRGPYEQYFGPGTRLTVT.

The chain recombines TRBV29-1 with TRBJ2-3, with 8 positions matching TRBD2. The CDR3 extends over 14 amino acids. Trimming at V came to 4 bases and at J to 2 bases, leaving 5 bases not matched to a gene. CDR1 and CDR2 from the germline V gene are SQVTM and ANQGSEA. CDR3: CSVVGSGATDTQYF. The CDR3 coding sequence is TGCAGCGTTGTTGGTAGCGGGGCCACAGATACGCAGTATTTT.

The chain uses TRBV7-2 and TRBJ1-2, with TRBD1 as a possible D gene (5 bases). The germline gives CDR1 SGHTA, CDR2 FQGNSA. Deletions cut 3 bases from V and 1 base from J, with 12 bases between. This CDR3 has 15 amino acids. Written as DNA, the CDR3 is TGTGCCAGCAGCTTGCAGGGATGGGGTAACTATGGCTACACCTTC. Translated, it gives CASSLQGWGNYGYTF.

This clone is judged medium-sized. The V gene is TRBV27, the J gene TRBJ1-1; a possible D gene is TRBD1 (5 bases). Germline CDR1 reads MNHEY; CDR2 reads SMNVEV (reference sequence). V lost 2 bases and J lost 1, with 8 bases in between. This CDR3 is built from 14 residues. CDR3 region: CASSLQGQNTEAFF. Here the CDR3 DNA reads TGTGCCAGCAGTTTACAGGGTCAGAACACTGAAGCTTTCTTT.

The chain uses TRBV28 and TRBJ2-5; 7 nucleotides line up with TRBD1. This CDR3 has 15 residues. Germline CDR1 is MDHEN and CDR2 is SYDVKM. J was trimmed by 4 bases and V by 2 bases; bases with no gene match: 7. In nucleotides, the CDR3 is TGTGCCAGCAGTTTAGCAGGGGGTCGGAGAGAGACCCAGTACTTC. Amino acid sequence: CASSLAGGRRETQYF.

The V gene is TRBV4-3, the J gene TRBJ2-1, with a tentative D call TRBD2 (7 bases). V was pared by 3 bases and J by 6 bases, with 12 bases between. The CDR3 loop spans 14 amino acids. Per the germline V gene, CDR1 is LGHNA and CDR2 is YSLEER. The chain's CDR3 is CASSQGGPGNEQFF. Here the CDR3 DNA reads TGCGCCAGCAGCCAGGGGGGGCCCGGCAATGAGCAGTTCTTC.

The chain links TRBV5-1 to TRBJ2-5; TRBD1 aligns across 8 bases. Germline V lookup: CDR1 SGHRS, CDR2 YFSETQ. There are 15 residues in the CDR3. V gave up 2 bases and J gave up 4 bases; unmatched junction bases: 7. This CDR3 is CASSLNTGGGETQYF. CDR3 nucleotide sequence: TGCGCCAGCAGCTTAAACACAGGGGGAGGAGAGACCCAGTACTTC.

The V gene is TRBV20-1, the J gene TRBJ2-5, with D unresolved. CDR1 is DFQATT, CDR2 SNEGSKA, per germline (reference sequence). The CDR3 is 11 amino acids. V gave up 5 bases and J gave up 0 bases, with 4 bases separating them. The CDR3 loop is CSAEYQETQYF. DNA for the CDR3: TGCAGTGCTGAGTACCAAGAGACCCAGTACTTC.

This sequence joins TRBV15 and TRBJ1-5, with unresolved D. Trimming pared 3 bases from V and 4 bases from J, leaving 4 bases between. The V gene's germline CDR1 is LNHNV and CDR2 YYDKDF (reference sequence). This CDR3 has 12 amino acids. The CDR3 sequence: CATSSRNQPQHF. The CDR3 DNA is TGTGCCACCAGCAGCCGTAATCAGCCCCAGCATTTT.

The genes are TRBV6-5 and TRBJ2-1; possible D gene TRBD2, 7 bases. Trimming pared 7 bases from V and 12 bases from J, leaving 19 bases between. The CDR3 is 13 amino acids. The germline V gene has CDR1 MNHEY and CDR2 SVGAGI. This chain's CDR3 is CASNRGDTYPQFF. The DNA for the CDR3 is TGTGCCAGCAACCGGGGGGACACCTATCCGCAGTTCTTC.

This clone was observed a single time. J is TRBJ1-4 and V is TRBV18; no definite D call. V gave up 2 bases and J gave up 8 bases, with 9 bases separating them. This CDR3 is 13 amino acids long. Germline values: CDR1 KGHSH, CDR2 LQKENI. The DNA for the CDR3 is TGTGCCAGCTCACCAGCCTGGCGGGAAAAACTGTTTTTT. Amino acid sequence: CASSPAWREKLFF.

This chain uses TRBV6-5 with TRBJ1-2, with D possibly being TRBD1 (5 bases). The CDR3 length is 14 residues. Germline V lookup: CDR1 MNHEY, CDR2 SVGAGI. V was pared by 8 bases and J by 4 bases, with 17 bases between. CDR3 sequence (DNA): TGTGCCAGCCGTACTCTGCAGGGCCCCTATGGCTACACCTTC. Translated: CASRTLQGPYGYTF.

The chain carries TRBV15 and TRBJ1-4, with TRBD1 matching 7 bases. V trimming: 1 base; J trimming: 6 bases; junction bases outside the gene matches: 5. The CDR3 loop spans 15 amino acids. The germline gives CDR1 LNHNV, CDR2 YYDKDF (reference sequence). CDR3 loop: CATSRVTGDHEKLFF. CDR3 nucleotides: TGTGCCACCAGCAGAGTAACAGGGGACCATGAAAAACTGTTTTTT.

The chain recombines TRBV2 with TRBJ2-2; the match to TRBD2 covers 13 bases. V lost 4 bases, J lost 0 bases, and 5 bases stayed unmatched. CDR3 length equals 18 residues. Per the germline V gene, CDR1 is SNHLY and CDR2 is FYNNEI. The CDR3 nucleotides read TGTGCCAGCAGTGTTGGACTAGCGGGGGCCGCGAACACCGGGGAGCTGTTTTTT. This sequence encodes CASSVGLAGAANTGELFF.

This clone was observed a handful of times. The rearrangement joins TRBV5-6 to TRBJ1-6, with 7 bases aligning to TRBD1. The CDR3 sequence is 15 residues long. The J segment lost 10 bases and the V segment lost 2 bases, leaving 9 bases of the junction unmatched. CDR1 and CDR2 (germline): SGHDT, YYEEEE. Here the CDR3 reads CASSFRGQGQSPLHF. The CDR3 nucleotides read TGTGCCAGCAGCTTTAGGGGGCAGGGGCAATCACCCCTCCACTTT.